This T cell receptor beta chain stems from a study of CD4 T cells in relation to SARS-CoV-2 and coronaviruses. Assay used: immunoSEQ multiplex PCR; TCRdb lists only in-frame clones, some missing. The data hold about 28,000 clones, with about 70% observed a single time. V was cut by 0 bases and J by 3 bases, with 7 bases left in between. CDR1 is SGDLS and CDR2 is YYNGEE in the germline V gene. The CDR3 consists of 13 residues. Turning to this clone: Its antigen is still unknown.

CD4+ T cells from unexposed donors were obtained before the COVID-19 pandemic (2011-2018). Isolation of CD4+ T cells took place after about 9 days in culture. Unexposed-donor CD4+ T cells were probed with SARS-CoV-2 S/N and four cold-coronavirus spikes, cells permitting. The sequence was obtained from a human donor in good health. V and J are TRBV9 and TRBJ2-7, with unresolved D. The sequencing input was CD4+ T cells from PBMCs, cultured in vitro. CDR3 sequence (DNA): TGTGCCAGCAGCGTAGATGGCCTCTACGAGCAGTACTTC. It codes for CASSVDGLYEQYF.